In this sample, the clone carrying this T cell receptor (beta chain) turned up many times. Its antigen is not identified. The data originate from a study of regulatory T cells in long-lasting Graves disease. Study overall: Under 3 months of antithyroid drugs had been taken by newly diagnosed Graves' patients.

Trimming took off 3 bases at V and 5 bases at J, with 5 bases between the two ends. The CDR3 sequence is 11 residues long. Study-wide points: Favored usage of TRBV28, TRBJ1-2 and TRBJ2-5 was recorded in persistent disease. Persistent Graves' patients possessed reduced TCR diversity relative to recently diagnosed ones.

To make TCR beta libraries, researchers used iRepertoire HTBI primers and Arm-PCR of CDR3 regions. One entry per CDR3 protein, called by TCRdb with MiXCR from the multiplex PCR reads. The table includes 450,000 to 700,000 distinct CDR3 sequences, approximately 13% detected once. Time point meaning: newly diagnosed GD, antithyroid drugs for less than 3 months. From PBMCs, RNA was extracted and then used to make the TCR library. The data also belong to a second study, concerning T cells in Graves' hyperthyroidism and ophthalmopathy.

This sequence joins TRBV12-3 or TRBV12-4 and TRBJ2-7; D gene unclear. Sequenced material: peripheral blood mononuclear cells (PBMCs), taken at new diagnosis, from a patient treated with antithyroid drugs. This clonotype was obtained from a man aged 25-40 years with Graves disease. The CDR3 spells CASSFENEQYF. The CDR3 region has the DNA TGTGCCAGCAGTTTTGAAAACGAGCAGTACTTC.